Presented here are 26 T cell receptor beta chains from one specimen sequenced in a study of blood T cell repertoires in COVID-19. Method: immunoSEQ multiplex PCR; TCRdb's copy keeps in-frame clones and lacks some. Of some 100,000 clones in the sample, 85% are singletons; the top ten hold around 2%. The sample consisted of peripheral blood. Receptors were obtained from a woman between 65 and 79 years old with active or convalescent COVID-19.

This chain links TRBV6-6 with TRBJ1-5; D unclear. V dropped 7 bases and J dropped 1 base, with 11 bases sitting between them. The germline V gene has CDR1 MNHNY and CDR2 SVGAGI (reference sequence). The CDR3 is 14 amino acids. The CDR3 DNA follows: TGTGCCAGCACAATTGGAGGCAGCAATCAGCCCCAGCATTTT. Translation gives CASTIGGSNQPQHF.

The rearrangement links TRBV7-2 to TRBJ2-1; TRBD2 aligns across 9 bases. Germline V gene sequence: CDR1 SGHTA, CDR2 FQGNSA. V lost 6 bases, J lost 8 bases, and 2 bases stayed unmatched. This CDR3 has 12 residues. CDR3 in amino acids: CASRAGGYEQFF. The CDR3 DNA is TGTGCCAGCAGGGCGGGGGGGTATGAGCAGTTCTTC.

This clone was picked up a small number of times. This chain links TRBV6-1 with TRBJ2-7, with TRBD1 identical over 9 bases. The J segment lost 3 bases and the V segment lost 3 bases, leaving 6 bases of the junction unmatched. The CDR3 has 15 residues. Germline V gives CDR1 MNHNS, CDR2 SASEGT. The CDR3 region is CASSDPRDRDYEQYF. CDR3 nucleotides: TGTGCCAGCAGTGACCCCCGGGACAGGGACTACGAGCAGTACTTC.

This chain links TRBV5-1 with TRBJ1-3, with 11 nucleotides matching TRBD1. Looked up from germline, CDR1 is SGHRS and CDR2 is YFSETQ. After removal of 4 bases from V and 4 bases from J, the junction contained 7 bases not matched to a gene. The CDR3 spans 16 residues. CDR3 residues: CASSPGQGADGNTIYF. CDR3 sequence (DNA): TGCGCCAGCAGCCCCGGACAGGGGGCGGACGGAAACACCATATATTTT.

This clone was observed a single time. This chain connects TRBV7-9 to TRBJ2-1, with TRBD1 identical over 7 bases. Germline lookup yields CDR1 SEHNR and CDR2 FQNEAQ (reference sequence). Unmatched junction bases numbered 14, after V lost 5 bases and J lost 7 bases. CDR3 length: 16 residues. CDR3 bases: TGTGCCAGCAGCAAAGCTAGACAGGGAATCGGTAATGAGCAGTTCTTC. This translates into CASSKARQGIGNEQFF.

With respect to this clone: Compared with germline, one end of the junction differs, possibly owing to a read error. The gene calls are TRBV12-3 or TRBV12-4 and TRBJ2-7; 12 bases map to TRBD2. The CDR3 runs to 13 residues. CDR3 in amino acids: CASSYGTSGLPNF. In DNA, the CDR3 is TGTGCCAGCAGTTACGGGACTAGCGGGCTGCCTAACTTC.

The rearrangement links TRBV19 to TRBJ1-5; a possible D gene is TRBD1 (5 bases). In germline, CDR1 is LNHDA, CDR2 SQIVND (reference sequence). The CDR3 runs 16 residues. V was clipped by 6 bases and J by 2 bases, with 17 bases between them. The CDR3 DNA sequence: TGTGCCAGTAGGCCCAATGGGGCAGGAGGCAATCAGCCCCAGCATTTT. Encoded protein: CASRPNGAGGNQPQHF.

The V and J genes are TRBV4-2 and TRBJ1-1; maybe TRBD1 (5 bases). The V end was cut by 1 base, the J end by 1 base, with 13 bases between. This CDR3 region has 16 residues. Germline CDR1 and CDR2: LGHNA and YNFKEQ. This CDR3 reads CASSQGPGHENTEAFF. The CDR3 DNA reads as TGTGCCAGCAGCCAAGGTCCAGGACACGAGAACACTGAAGCTTTCTTT.

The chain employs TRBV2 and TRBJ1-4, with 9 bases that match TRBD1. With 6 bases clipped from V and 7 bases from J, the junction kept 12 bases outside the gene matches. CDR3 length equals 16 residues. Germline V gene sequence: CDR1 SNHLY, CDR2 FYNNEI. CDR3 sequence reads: CASRGTGRAFSEKLFF. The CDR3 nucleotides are TGTGCCAGCAGAGGGACAGGGAGGGCGTTTAGTGAAAAACTGTTTTTT. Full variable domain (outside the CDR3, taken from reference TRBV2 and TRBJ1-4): EPEVTQTPSHQVTQMGQEVILRCVPISNHLYFYWYRQILGQKVEFLVSFYNNEISEKSEIFDDQFSVERPDGSNFTLKIRSTKLEDSAMYFCASRGTGRAFSEKLFFGSGTQLSVL.

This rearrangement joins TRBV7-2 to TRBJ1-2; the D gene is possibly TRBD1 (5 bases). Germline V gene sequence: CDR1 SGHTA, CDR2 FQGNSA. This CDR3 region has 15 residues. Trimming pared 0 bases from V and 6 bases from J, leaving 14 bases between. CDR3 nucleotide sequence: TGTGCCAGCAGCTTAGCGCGTACAGGCCGGAATGGCTACACCTTC. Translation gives CASSLARTGRNGYTF.

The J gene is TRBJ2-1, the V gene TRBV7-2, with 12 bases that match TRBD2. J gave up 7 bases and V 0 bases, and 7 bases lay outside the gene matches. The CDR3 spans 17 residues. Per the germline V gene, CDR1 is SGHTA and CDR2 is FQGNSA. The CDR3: CASSLATRLAGGNEQFF. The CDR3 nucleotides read TGTGCCAGCAGCTTAGCTACACGTCTAGCGGGGGGGAATGAGCAGTTCTTC.

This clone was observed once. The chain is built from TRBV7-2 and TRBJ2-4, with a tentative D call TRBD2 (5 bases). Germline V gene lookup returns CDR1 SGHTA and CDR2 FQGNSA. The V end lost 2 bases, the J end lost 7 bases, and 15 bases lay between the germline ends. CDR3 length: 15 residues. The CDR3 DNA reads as TGTGCCAGCAGCTTACCCCCGGCTAGCAGCAACATTCAGTACTTC. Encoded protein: CASSLPPASSNIQYF.

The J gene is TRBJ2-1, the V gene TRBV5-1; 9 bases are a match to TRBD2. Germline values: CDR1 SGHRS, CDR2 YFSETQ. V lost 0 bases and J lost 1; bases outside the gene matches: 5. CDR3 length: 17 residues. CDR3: CASSLAGTSKSYNEQFF. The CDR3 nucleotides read TGCGCCAGCAGCTTGGCCGGGACTAGCAAATCCTACAATGAGCAGTTCTTC.

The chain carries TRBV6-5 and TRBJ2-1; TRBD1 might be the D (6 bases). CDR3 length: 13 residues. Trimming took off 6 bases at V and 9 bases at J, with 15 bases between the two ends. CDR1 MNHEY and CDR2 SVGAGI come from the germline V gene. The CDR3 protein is CASSGWQGSEQFF. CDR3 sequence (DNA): TGTGCCAGCAGCGGGTGGCAGGGGTCTGAGCAGTTCTTC.

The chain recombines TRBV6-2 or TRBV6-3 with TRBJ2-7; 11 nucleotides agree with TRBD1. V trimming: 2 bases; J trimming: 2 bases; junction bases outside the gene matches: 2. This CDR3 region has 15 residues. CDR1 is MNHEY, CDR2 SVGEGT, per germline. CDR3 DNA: TGTGCCAGCAGTTACGGGACAGGGGGAACCTACGAGCAGTACTTC. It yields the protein CASSYGTGGTYEQYF.

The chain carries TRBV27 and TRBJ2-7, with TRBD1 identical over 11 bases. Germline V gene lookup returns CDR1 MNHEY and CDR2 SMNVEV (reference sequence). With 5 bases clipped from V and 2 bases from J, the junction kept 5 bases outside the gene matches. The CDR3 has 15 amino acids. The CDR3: CASSKPGQGAYEQYF. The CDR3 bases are TGTGCCAGCAGTAAACCGGGACAGGGGGCCTACGAGCAGTACTTC.

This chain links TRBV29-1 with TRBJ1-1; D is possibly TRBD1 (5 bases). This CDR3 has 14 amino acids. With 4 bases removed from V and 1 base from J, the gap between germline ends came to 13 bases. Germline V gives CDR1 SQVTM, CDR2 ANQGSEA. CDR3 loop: CSVAWGGANTEAFF. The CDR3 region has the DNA TGCAGCGTTGCTTGGGGAGGGGCGAACACTGAAGCTTTCTTT.

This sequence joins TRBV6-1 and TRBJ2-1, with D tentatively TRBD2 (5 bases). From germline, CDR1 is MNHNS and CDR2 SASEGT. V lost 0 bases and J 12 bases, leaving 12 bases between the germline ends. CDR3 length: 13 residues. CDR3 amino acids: CASSEAMRVGQFF. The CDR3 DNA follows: TGTGCCAGCAGTGAAGCTATGAGGGTCGGGCAGTTCTTC.

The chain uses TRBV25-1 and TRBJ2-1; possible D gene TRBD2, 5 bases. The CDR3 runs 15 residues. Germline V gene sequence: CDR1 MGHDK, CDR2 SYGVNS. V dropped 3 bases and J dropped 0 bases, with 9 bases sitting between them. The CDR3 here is CASSERASSYNEQFF. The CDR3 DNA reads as TGTGCCAGCAGTGAGCGGGCCAGCTCCTACAATGAGCAGTTCTTC.

CDR3 region: CASSPRLAGQYNEQFF. The CDR3 DNA follows: TGTGCCAGCAGCCCCCGACTAGCGGGACAGTACAATGAGCAGTTCTTC. The chain is built from TRBV6-2 or TRBV6-3 and TRBJ2-1, with TRBD2 identical over 11 bases. From germline, CDR1 is MNHEY and CDR2 SVGEGT. The junction had 8 bases not matched to a gene; V was cut back by 6 bases and J by 4 bases. This CDR3 spans 16 amino acids.

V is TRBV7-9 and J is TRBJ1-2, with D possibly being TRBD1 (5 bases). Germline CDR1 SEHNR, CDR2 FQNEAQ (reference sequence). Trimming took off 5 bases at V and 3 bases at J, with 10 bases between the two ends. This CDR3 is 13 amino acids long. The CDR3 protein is CASSATDYYGYTF. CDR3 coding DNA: TGTGCCAGCAGCGCGACAGATTACTATGGCTACACCTTC.

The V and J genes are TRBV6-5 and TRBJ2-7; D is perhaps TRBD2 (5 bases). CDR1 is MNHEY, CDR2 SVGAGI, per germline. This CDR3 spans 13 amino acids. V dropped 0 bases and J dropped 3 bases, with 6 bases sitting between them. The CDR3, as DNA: TGTGCCAGCAGTTACTCTCGGGACTACGAGCAGTACTTC. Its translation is CASSYSRDYEQYF.

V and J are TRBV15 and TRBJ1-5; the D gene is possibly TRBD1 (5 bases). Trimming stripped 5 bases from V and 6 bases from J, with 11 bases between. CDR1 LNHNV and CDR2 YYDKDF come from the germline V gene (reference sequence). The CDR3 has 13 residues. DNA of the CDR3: TGTGCCACCAGCCTGGGGCAGGCTCAGCCCCAGCATTTT. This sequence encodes CATSLGQAQPQHF.

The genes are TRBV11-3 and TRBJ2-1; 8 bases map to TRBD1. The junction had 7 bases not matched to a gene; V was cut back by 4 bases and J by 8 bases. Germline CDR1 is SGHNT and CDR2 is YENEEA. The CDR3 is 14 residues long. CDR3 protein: CASSSRTGWDEQFF. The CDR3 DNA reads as TGTGCCAGCAGCTCCCGGACAGGGTGGGATGAGCAGTTCTTC.

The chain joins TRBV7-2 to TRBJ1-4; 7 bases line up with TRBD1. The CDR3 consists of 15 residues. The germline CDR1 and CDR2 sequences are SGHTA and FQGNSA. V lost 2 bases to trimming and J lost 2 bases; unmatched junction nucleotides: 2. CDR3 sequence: CASSLRGPTNEKLFF. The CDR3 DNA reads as TGTGCCAGCAGCTTAAGGGGGCCGACTAATGAAAAACTGTTTTTT.

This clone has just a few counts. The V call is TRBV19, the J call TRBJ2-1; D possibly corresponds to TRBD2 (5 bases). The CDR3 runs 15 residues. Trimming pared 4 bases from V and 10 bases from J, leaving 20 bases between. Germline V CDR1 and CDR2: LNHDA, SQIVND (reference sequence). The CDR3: CASSKRESGFGEQFF. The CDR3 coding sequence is TGTGCCAGTAGTAAAAGGGAGTCGGGGTTCGGGGAGCAGTTCTTC.